One and the same sample provided the 12 T cell receptor beta chains below, sequenced in a study of T cell responses to AZD1222 COVID-19 vaccine. The method was immunoSEQ multiplex PCR; TCRdb's version includes in-frame clones alone and lacks a portion of them. The data contain approximately 89,000 clones, roughly 86% of them seen just once; the ten biggest clones take up more than 5%. The sample here was peripheral blood, taken 28 days after the second AZD1222 dose. The receptor set was obtained from an adult who received the AZD1222 COVID-19 vaccine.

A single count supports this clone. DNA of the CDR3: TGCGCCAGCAGCCCAGGTGCCCTATCTGGAAACACCATATATTTT. Protein product: CASSPGALSGNTIYF. V is TRBV5-1 and J is TRBJ1-3; no clear D. CDR3 size: 15 residues. V was pared by 4 bases and J by 1 base, with 12 bases between. The germline gives CDR1 SGHRS, CDR2 YFSETQ.

The V gene is TRBV28, the J gene TRBJ1-1; no reliable D call. Germline assignment: CDR1 MDHEN and CDR2 SYDVKM. The CDR3 has 17 residues. V lost 3 bases to trimming and J lost 0 bases, with 17 bases between them. CDR3 sequence reads: CASSFPGYGDMNTEAFF. The CDR3, as DNA: TGTGCCAGCAGTTTCCCCGGGTATGGCGACATGAACACTGAAGCTTTCTTT.

The rearrangement uses TRBV27 and TRBJ1-1; D is possibly TRBD1 (5 bases). The CDR3 runs to 16 residues. Trimming stripped 2 bases from V and 0 bases from J, with 13 bases between. From germline, CDR1 is MNHEY and CDR2 SMNVEV (reference sequence). The CDR3 spells CASSLARGVMNTEAFF. DNA of the CDR3: TGTGCCAGCAGTTTAGCTCGAGGGGTCATGAACACTGAAGCTTTCTTT.

The chain has TRBV13 and TRBJ2-4; maybe TRBD2 (6 bases). Looked up from germline, CDR1 is PRHDT and CDR2 is FYEKMQ (reference sequence). The CDR3 runs 13 residues. Trimming left V 4 bases short and J 7 bases short, with 11 bases between. In DNA, the CDR3 is TGTGCCAGCAGCTGGGGCAGCGGGAACATTCAGTACTTC. Translating gives CASSWGSGNIQYF.

This rearrangement joins TRBV10-3 to TRBJ1-1; 8 nucleotides agree with TRBD1. The V and J ends lost 3 bases and 2 bases, in that order; junction bases with no gene match: 5. CDR1 is ENHRY, CDR2 SYGVKD, per germline. There are 15 residues in the CDR3. The CDR3 spells CAISESGQGNTEAFF. The CDR3 nucleotides read TGTGCCATCAGTGAAAGTGGACAGGGTAACACTGAAGCTTTCTTT.

This chain connects TRBV19 to TRBJ2-7; TRBD1 aligns across 9 bases. V gave up 8 bases and J gave up 5 bases; unmatched junction bases: 4. The CDR3 covers 12 residues. The V gene's germline CDR1 is LNHDA and CDR2 SQIVND (reference sequence). CDR3 sequence: CASGTGTDEQYF. The CDR3, as DNA: TGTGCCAGTGGGACAGGGACAGACGAGCAGTACTTC.

This chain connects TRBV4-3 to TRBJ2-7; TRBD2 agrees at 9 bases. V was clipped by 0 bases and J by 1 base; unmatched bases: 4. The CDR3 has 16 amino acids. The germline CDR1 and CDR2 sequences are LGHNA and YSLEER. As DNA, the CDR3 is TGCGCCAGCAGCCAAGATTTGACTAGCGGATCCTACGAGCAGTACTTC. Encoded protein: CASSQDLTSGSYEQYF.

The chain combines TRBV24-1 with TRBJ1-5; the D gene is possibly TRBD1 (6 bases). Germline V gives CDR1 KGHDR, CDR2 SFDVKD. The CDR3 extends over 18 amino acids. V was clipped by 3 bases and J by 0 bases, with 17 bases between them. The CDR3 reads CATSDGWGLPFSNQPQHF. CDR3 nucleotide sequence: TGTGCCACCAGTGATGGGTGGGGGCTCCCTTTTAGCAATCAGCCCCAGCATTTT.

V is TRBV29-1 and J is TRBJ1-5; D not certain. In germline, CDR1 is SQVTM, CDR2 ANQGSEA. The ends were cut back, 4 bases at V and 4 bases at J, with 8 bases in the middle. This CDR3 has 12 residues. This chain's CDR3 is CSVADPNQPQHF. The CDR3 nucleotides read TGCAGCGTTGCGGACCCGAATCAGCCCCAGCATTTT.

The V gene is TRBV6-1, the J gene TRBJ2-3, with TRBD1 matching 9 bases. CDR1 is MNHNS and CDR2 is SASEGT in the germline V gene. The CDR3 is 18 amino acids. V trimming: 0 bases; J trimming: 6 bases; junction bases outside the gene matches: 13. The CDR3, as DNA: TGTGCCAGCAGTGAAGCAGCCGGGACAGGGTATTACGACGATACGCAGTATTTT. Translated: CASSEAAGTGYYDDTQYF.

The J gene is TRBJ2-7, the V gene TRBV11-2; D is unclear. The CDR3 runs to 13 residues. Germline lookup yields CDR1 SGHAT and CDR2 FQNNGV. The V gene lost 3 bases and the J gene lost 3 bases, with 9 bases spanning the gap. The chain's CDR3 is CASSLGRLYEQYF. CDR3 sequence (DNA): TGTGCCAGCAGCTTGGGCAGGCTCTACGAGCAGTACTTC.

The chain is built from TRBV4-3 and TRBJ2-5; D is perhaps TRBD2 (5 bases). Germline values: CDR1 LGHNA, CDR2 YSLEER. With 0 bases removed from V and 1 base from J, the gap between germline ends came to 12 bases. This CDR3 spans 16 amino acids. The CDR3 loop is CASSQDLVSGQETQYF. Written as DNA, the CDR3 is TGCGCCAGCAGCCAAGATCTAGTAAGCGGCCAAGAGACCCAGTACTTC.